The 29 T cell receptor beta chains given below trace back to one sample, sequenced in a study of blood T cells in healthy people across ages. Together with a sample-barcoded 5' primer, a J-beta primer mix was included in a second PCR lasting about 7 to 12 cycles. From the 5' RACE reads, TCRdb called clonotypes with MiXCR, one entry per CDR3 protein. The table has roughly 800,000 distinct CDR3 sequences, approximately 25% seen once; the top ten hold approximately 3.7%. The sample also formed part of further work on T cells of mothers and their children.

Sequencing was performed on blood. All receptors derive from a boy younger than 18 in good health.

The chain couples TRBV7-2 to TRBJ1-4, with 7 bases that match TRBD1. CDR1 SGHTA and CDR2 FQGNSA come from the germline V gene. This CDR3 contains 15 residues. The ends lost 5 bases at V and 3 bases at J; junction bases unmatched: 6. This CDR3 is CASSVQGRANEKLFF. CDR3 nucleotides: TGTGCCAGCAGCGTACAGGGGAGGGCTAATGAAAAACTGTTTTTT.

This clonotype was seen more than once but under ten times. The J gene is TRBJ2-3, the V gene TRBV12-3 or TRBV12-4; D gene ambiguous. The V end lost 5 bases, the J end lost 1 base, and 13 bases lay between the germline ends. This CDR3 has 15 amino acids. The CDR3 DNA sequence: TGTGCCAGCAGTCGTACCAAGGCCCGCACAGATACGCAGTATTTT. Encoded protein: CASSRTKARTDTQYF.

In DNA form, the CDR3 reads TGTGCCAGCAGTCCCCGGGACCTCAACTACCAAGAGACCCAGTACTTC. It translates to CASSPRDLNYQETQYF. This chain uses TRBV6-1 with TRBJ2-5; the D call may be TRBD1 or TRBD2 (5 bases each). From germline, CDR1 is MNHNS and CDR2 SASEGT. This CDR3 is 16 amino acids long. Trimming stripped 5 bases from V and 0 bases from J, with 16 bases between.

The rearrangement uses TRBV28 and TRBJ2-5, with D tentatively TRBD2 (7 bases). Trimming shortened V by 6 bases and J by 6 bases, and 14 bases separated the two germline ends. The CDR3 is 13 amino acids. Looked up from germline, CDR1 is MDHEN and CDR2 is SYDVKM. CDR3 DNA sequence: TGTGCCAGCAGCTTACAGGGAGGGCAGACCCAGTACTTC. It encodes CASSLQGGQTQYF.

The chain uses TRBV6-2 or TRBV6-3 and TRBJ2-5, with 8 nucleotides matching TRBD2. The J call is in doubt because the DNA end fits TRBJ2-1 better. CDR3 length: 15 amino acids. The germline V gene encodes CDR1 MNHEY and CDR2 SVGEGT. The CDR3 spells CASSAAGTSVYEQFF. The CDR3 nucleotides are TGTGCCAGCAGCGCAGCGGGGACTAGTGTTTATGAGCAGTTCTTC.

This clonotype occurred a few times. V is TRBV9 and J is TRBJ1-1; D call uncertain. Trimming pared 1 base from V and 6 bases from J, leaving 10 bases between. This CDR3 spans 13 amino acids. Germline lookup yields CDR1 SGDLS and CDR2 YYNGEE. Here the CDR3 DNA reads TGTGCCAGCAGCGTACATGGTTTCGCTGAAGCTTTCTTT. This translates into CASSVHGFAEAFF.

This chain connects TRBV28 to TRBJ2-5, with 10 bases that match TRBD1. The V segment lost 3 bases and the J segment 5 bases; nucleotides outside the gene matches: 6. The germline V gene has CDR1 MDHEN and CDR2 SYDVKM. This CDR3 region has 15 residues. CDR3 region: CASSFTGQGIETQYF. The CDR3 coding sequence is TGTGCCAGCAGTTTCACGGGACAGGGGATCGAGACCCAGTACTTC.

This clonotype has more than one count but fewer than ten. The chain carries TRBV7-2 and TRBJ1-1; 9 nucleotides agree with TRBD1. The CDR3 length is 15 residues. The germline V gene has CDR1 SGHTA and CDR2 FQGNSA. The V gene end was trimmed by 5 bases and the J gene end by 4 bases; junction bases not matched to a gene: 8. The CDR3, as DNA: TGTGCCAGCAGCGCGCAACAGGGGGCGCGCACTGAAGCTTTCTTT. Its translation: CASSAQQGARTEAFF.

The V call is TRBV2, the J call TRBJ2-3, with 7 bases aligning to TRBD1. The germline V gene has CDR1 SNHLY and CDR2 FYNNEI. The CDR3 length is 14 residues. The junction had 9 bases not matched to a gene; V was cut back by 10 bases and J by 2 bases. This CDR3 reads CAIDGQEITDTQYF. The CDR3 DNA reads TGTGCCATAGACGGACAGGAAATCACAGATACGCAGTATTTT.

V is TRBV7-2 and J is TRBJ2-5; maybe TRBD1 (6 bases). The CDR3 runs 16 residues. The V and J ends lost 2 bases and 0 bases respectively, with 13 bases between them. Germline CDR1 and CDR2: SGHTA and FQGNSA. The CDR3 nucleotides are TGTGCCAGCAGCTTACTGGGGGCAGGGAACCAAGAGACCCAGTACTTC. The encoded protein is CASSLLGAGNQETQYF.

The sample holds a few counts of this clonotype. This CDR3 reads CASSLEAAGYGYTF. The CDR3 DNA follows: TGTGCCAGCAGCTTGGAGGCAGCCGGCTATGGCTACACCTTC. The chain employs TRBV5-5 and TRBJ1-2, with unresolved D. This CDR3 region has 14 residues. Germline-derived CDR1 and CDR2 are SGHKS and YYEKEE (reference sequence). Trimming removed 0 bases from V and 4 bases from J, with 10 bases in between.

The gene calls are TRBV5-5 and TRBJ1-1; D not resolved. The germline gives CDR1 SGHKS, CDR2 YYEKEE (reference sequence). CDR3 length equals 14 residues. V lost 0 bases and J 3 bases, leaving 9 bases between the germline ends. The CDR3 DNA follows: TGTGCCAGCAGCTTGGATTCGGGCTACACTGAAGCTTTCTTT. Translating gives CASSLDSGYTEAFF.

This chain connects TRBV5-1 to TRBJ2-2, with D perhaps matching TRBD2 (7 bases). V lost 2 bases and J lost 3, with 11 bases in between. This CDR3 is built from 15 residues. Germline CDR1 reads SGHRS; CDR2 reads YFSETQ. In DNA, the CDR3 is TGCGCCAGCAGCTTTGCGGGGGCGGACACCGGGGAGCTGTTTTTT. This codes for CASSFAGADTGELFF.

This clonotype was seen more than once but under ten times. V gene TRBV28 combines with J gene TRBJ2-2; 7 bases line up with TRBD2. Germline V gives CDR1 MDHEN, CDR2 SYDVKM. V gave up 1 base and J gave up 6 bases; unmatched junction bases: 5. The CDR3 is 15 amino acids. As DNA, the CDR3 is TGTGCCAGCAGTTTATCATCGGGAGGTGCCGGGGAGCTGTTTTTT. It is translated as CASSLSSGGAGELFF.

The chain combines TRBV5-1 with TRBJ2-5; maybe TRBD2 (6 bases). Germline loops: CDR1 SGHRS, CDR2 YFSETQ. This CDR3 is 14 amino acids long. Trimming removed 4 bases at V and 0 bases at J, with 10 bases between. CDR3 amino acids: CASSRRGDQETQYF. CDR3 DNA sequence: TGCGCCAGCAGCCGGAGGGGAGACCAAGAGACCCAGTACTTC.

The gene calls are TRBV7-6 and TRBJ2-5, with 9 nucleotides matching TRBD2. The trim removed 2 bases at V and 4 bases at J, leaving 8 bases unmatched. In germline, CDR1 is SGHVS, CDR2 FNYEAQ. The CDR3 runs to 16 residues. In nucleotides, the CDR3 is TGTGCCAGCAGCTTACTTCCTAGCGGGAAGGGAGAGACCCAGTACTTC. It codes for CASSLLPSGKGETQYF. The full variable domain, rest sourced from reference TRBV7-6 and TRBJ2-5, is GAGVSQSPRYKVTKRGQDVALRCDPISGHVSLYWYRQALGQGPEFLTYFNYEAQQDKSGLPNDRFSAERPEGSISTLTIQRTEQRDSAMYRCASSLLPSGKGETQYFGPGTRLLVL.

V usage is TRBV12-3 or TRBV12-4 and J usage is TRBJ2-3; 7 nucleotides line up with TRBD1. V dropped 5 bases and J dropped 5; count of bases not matched to a gene: 4. The length of the CDR3 is 13 residues. As DNA, the CDR3 is TGTGCCAGCAGTCGGGACAGCGGAGATACGCAGTATTTT. Protein sequence: CASSRDSGDTQYF.

The chain has TRBV7-6 and TRBJ2-7; possible D gene TRBD2, 5 bases. Deletions cut 6 bases from V and 3 bases from J, with 21 bases between. The CDR3 covers 16 residues. CDR1 is SGHVS, CDR2 FNYEAQ, per germline. DNA of the CDR3: TGTGCCAGCAGTCCTCCCGACCAACTAGGAGGCTACGAGCAGTACTTC. Translating gives CASSPPDQLGGYEQYF.

This clonotype was counted only a few times. The CDR3 does not end in the conserved phenylalanine or tryptophan, so this is likely a read error. J is TRBJ2-1 and V is TRBV13; the D gene is possibly TRBD1 (7 bases). Matching the DNA end better, TRBJ2-7 makes the J call doubtful. Germline-derived CDR1 and CDR2 are PRHDT and FYEKMQ (reference sequence). CDR3 length: 15 residues. CDR3 sequence: CASSPATGTPREQYL. CDR3 coding DNA: TGTGCCAGCAGCCCCGCGACAGGGACTCCGCGCGAGCAGTACCTC.

V and J are TRBV7-8 and TRBJ2-6; D perhaps matches TRBD1 (5 bases). Germline CDR1 and CDR2: SGHVS and FQNEAQ. CDR3 size: 15 residues. V was pared by 4 bases and J by 2 bases, with 9 bases between. The CDR3 reads CASSYPGPGANVLTF. CDR3 DNA sequence: TGTGCCAGCAGCTACCCAGGGCCTGGGGCCAACGTCCTGACTTTC.

The gene calls are TRBV28 and TRBJ1-1, with D tentatively TRBD1 (5 bases). This CDR3 has 14 residues. V was pared by 6 bases and J by 5 bases, with 16 bases between. CDR1 and CDR2 from the germline V gene are MDHEN and SYDVKM. CDR3 in amino acids: CASRFRGLRTEAFF. CDR3 nucleotides: TGTGCCAGCAGGTTTAGGGGTTTGCGGACTGAAGCTTTCTTT.

This clonotype has more than one count but fewer than ten. The chain carries TRBV4-3 and TRBJ2-7; a weak D match, TRBD2 (6 bases). The CDR3 has 15 amino acids. Germline values: CDR1 LGHNA, CDR2 YSLEER. Deletions cut 1 base from V and 6 bases from J, with 16 bases between. CDR3 loop: CASSQGPAGNCEQYF. The CDR3 DNA reads as TGCGCCAGCAGCCAAGGTCCAGCGGGCAACTGCGAGCAGTACTTC.

This chain joins TRBV28 and TRBJ2-1; D is uncertain. The CDR3 covers 11 residues. Germline-derived CDR1 and CDR2 are MDHEN and SYDVKM. Trimming removed 3 bases at V and 6 bases at J, with 3 bases between. CDR3 bases: TGTGCCAGCAGTTTTTTCAATGAGCAGTTCTTC. This encodes CASSFFNEQFF.

The chain uses TRBV5-1 and TRBJ2-7; no firm D call. This CDR3 is 13 amino acids long. V was pared by 1 base and J by 2 bases, with 7 bases between. Germline CDR1 is SGHRS and CDR2 is YFSETQ. Here the CDR3 reads CASSLYTAYEQYF. The DNA of the CDR3 is TGCGCCAGCAGCTTGTATACAGCCTACGAGCAGTACTTC.

The chain carries TRBV7-9 and TRBJ1-2; 8 bases map to TRBD1. The CDR3 runs to 13 residues. J lost 5 bases, V lost 7 bases, and 6 bases had no gene match. Germline CDR1 and CDR2: SEHNR and FQNEAQ (reference sequence). The CDR3 DNA reads TGTGCCAGCACGGACAGGGAGGGGTATGGCTACACCTTC. Translation gives CASTDREGYGYTF.

This clonotype was seen a handful of times. V is TRBV4-3 and J is TRBJ1-1; tentative D call: TRBD1 (5 bases). The CDR3 has 14 amino acids. The germline CDR1 and CDR2 sequences are LGHNA and YSLEER. V lost 1 base to trimming and J lost 4 bases, with 10 bases between them. The CDR3 DNA reads as TGCGCCAGCAGCCAAGTTCTCGGGGCCACTGAAGCTTTCTTT. It translates to CASSQVLGATEAFF.

This chain links TRBV18 with TRBJ2-1; maybe TRBD1 (6 bases). Trimming shortened V by 4 bases and J by 4 bases, and 14 bases separated the two germline ends. The CDR3 is 15 residues long. The germline gives CDR1 KGHSH, CDR2 LQKENI. This chain's CDR3 is CASSQYRDQYNEQFF. CDR3 nucleotides: TGTGCCAGCTCACAATACAGGGATCAGTACAATGAGCAGTTCTTC. Together with reference TRBV18 and TRBJ2-1, the CDR3 gives the full variable domain: NAGVMQNPRHLVRRRGQEARLRCSPMKGHSHVYWYRQLPEEGLKFMVYLQKENIIDESGMPKERFSAEFPKEGPSILRIQQVVRGDSAAYFCASSQYRDQYNEQFFGPGTRLTVL.

The chain combines TRBV29-1 with TRBJ2-1, with no clear D. The CDR3 is 16 amino acids. V was cut by 3 bases and J by 3 bases, with 18 bases left in between. Germline V gene sequence: CDR1 SQVTM, CDR2 ANQGSEA. CDR3 sequence: CSVESAADTSYNEQFF. CDR3 nucleotides: TGCAGCGTTGAGTCGGCGGCAGACACAAGCTACAATGAGCAGTTCTTC.

The chain links TRBV20-1 to TRBJ1-1, with D unclear. The germline V gene encodes CDR1 DFQATT and CDR2 SNEGSKA (reference sequence). This CDR3 spans 15 amino acids. V lost 2 bases and J lost 5, with 18 bases in between. The CDR3 DNA reads TGCAGTGCTAGATTGGCCGTGACCTTAAGGACTGAAGCTTTCTTT. It translates to CSARLAVTLRTEAFF.